Included here is one T cell receptor beta chain sequence, with context. This record belongs to a study of T cell responses to AZD1222 COVID-19 vaccine. About the study: Second-dose intervals of approximately 4 or approximately 12 weeks were pooled.

The ends were cut back, 4 bases at V and 5 bases at J, with 8 bases in the middle. The V gene's germline CDR1 is MNHEY and CDR2 SVGAGI. CDR3 size: 12 residues. The data were produced by immunoSEQ multiplex PCR, yet TCRdb's version contains in-frame clones alone and is incomplete. This sample has about 100,000 clones; about 87% occur once, and the top ten carry around 2%. Specimen: peripheral blood, collected on day 0 of AZD1222 vaccination. The origin of this receptor is an adult in good health. This rearrangement joins TRBV6-5 to TRBJ1-2; no firm D call. The CDR3 sequence is CASSSMGYGYTF. The CDR3 nucleotides are TGTGCCAGCAGTTCTATGGGTTATGGCTACACCTTC.